The 3 T cell receptor beta chains below all came from one sample that was sequenced in a study of blood T cells in healthy people across ages. Together with a sample-barcoded 5' primer, a J-beta primer mix was included in a second PCR lasting roughly 6 to 12 cycles. A single record per CDR3 protein comes from TCRdb applying MiXCR to the 5' RACE reads. The repertoire holds some 730,000 distinct CDR3 sequences, with 22% as singletons. Sequenced sample: blood. The receptors here all came from a man between 70 and 80 years old in good health.

The chain is built from TRBV12-3 or TRBV12-4 and TRBJ2-1; D not certain. Gene TRBJ2-7 matches the end of the DNA better, so the J call may be wrong. This CDR3 has 13 amino acids. CDR3 protein: CASSLGAPYEQYV. The CDR3 DNA is TGTGCCAGCAGTTTAGGAGCTCCCTACGAGCAGTACGTC.

This clonotype was recorded a few times. The genes are TRBV7-2 and TRBJ2-5, with D perhaps matching TRBD1 (6 bases). TRBJ2-7 matches the DNA end more closely, so the J call is doubtful. This CDR3 comprises 14 residues. Germline CDR1 is SGHTA and CDR2 is FQGNSA. Here the CDR3 reads CASSIDGQSYEQYV. The CDR3 nucleotides are TGTGCCAGCAGCATAGACGGACAGTCCTACGAGCAGTACGTC.

The table lists this clonotype with a few counts. The chain employs TRBV2 and TRBJ2-2; 8 bases agree with TRBD1. Germline V gives CDR1 SNHLY, CDR2 FYNNEI. With 6 bases clipped from V and 1 base from J, the junction kept 1 base outside the gene matches. CDR3 length: 14 amino acids. The CDR3 is CASRGTGNTGELFF. The CDR3 nucleotides read TGTGCCAGCAGGGGGACAGGGAACACCGGGGAGCTGTTTTTT.